These T cell receptor beta chains were read from a single sample in a study of blood T cell repertoires in COVID-19. Profiled with immunoSEQ multiplex PCR; TCRdb holds only in-frame clones, not every one. Here the sample spans around 86,000 clones, roughly 84% being singletons. Sequenced input: peripheral blood. The receptors come from a human donor in a cohort sampled during active COVID-19. Both conserved end residues are part of each CDR3. Each record gives: V gene, D gene, J gene, clone size, CDR3 DNA, CDR3 protein. A D gene is named only where the DNA matches it firmly. Where a row states a size, it is once, few, many or the class of an expanded clone; other rows omit it.

>TRBV18|TRBD1|TRBJ1-2|once
TGTGCCAGCTCACCTGGGACAGGGGACTATGGCTACACCTTC
CASSPGTGDYGYTF
>TRBV15|TRBD2|TRBJ2-3|.
TGTGCCACCAGCAGAGGAATGGCGGGAGGTACAGATACGCAGTATTTT
CATSRGMAGGTDTQYF
>TRBV9|TRBD1|TRBJ1-1|.
TGTGCCAGCAGCGGGGACAGGGGCCCGAACACTGAAGCTTTCTTT
CASSGDRGPNTEAFF
>TRBV5-4|TRBD2|TRBJ2-7|.
TGTGCCAGCAGCTTGGAAGCGGGACGAACCTACGAGCAGTACTTC
CASSLEAGRTYEQYF
>TRBV29-1|.|TRBJ2-1|.
TGCAGCGTTGGAGGGAGCAACTACAATGAGCAGTTCTTC
CSVGGSNYNEQFF
>TRBV4-3|TRBD1|TRBJ2-7|once
TGCGCCAGCAGCTGGAGGGCAGGGGGCTTTAACGAGCAGTACTTC
CASSWRAGGFNEQYF
>TRBV4-2|.|TRBJ1-4|.
TGTGCCAGCAGCCAAGGCGCAGGGAGGAATGAAAAACTGTTTTTT
CASSQGAGRNEKLFF
>TRBV4-1|.|TRBJ2-5|.
TGCGCCAGCAGCCCAAATGAGAAAGAGCAAGAGACCCAGTACTTC
CASSPNEKEQETQYF
>TRBV7-2|TRBD1|TRBJ2-7|.
TGTGCCAGCAGCTTAGGACAGGGGAAATACGAGCAGTACTTC
CASSLGQGKYEQYF
>TRBV5-1|TRBD2|TRBJ2-3|.
TGCGCCAGCAGCTTGGGACGGGGGGACACAGATACGCAGTATTTT
CASSLGRGDTDTQYF
>TRBV6-5|TRBD2|TRBJ2-7|.
TGTGCCAGTGGACTCGCCGGGGGGGGGTCCTACGAGCAGTACTTC
CASGLAGGGSYEQYF
>TRBV27|.|TRBJ2-1|.
TGTGCCAGCAGTTTATCCCGGACTCACAATGAGCAGTTCTTC
CASSLSRTHNEQFF
>TRBV29-1|TRBD1|TRBJ2-7|.
TGCAGCGTTGAGTTGGGACAGGGCTACGAGCAGTACTTC
CSVELGQGYEQYF
>TRBV7-2|TRBD2|TRBJ2-3|.
TGTGCCAGCAGCTTACTGACTAGCGGGGGTTTAAGAGCAGATACGCAGTATTTT
CASSLLTSGGLRADTQYF
>TRBV28|.|TRBJ2-3|.
TGTGCCAGCCTCGCAACAGGGCCAGATACGCAGTATTTT
CASLATGPDTQYF
>TRBV4-3|.|TRBJ1-4|.
TGCGCCAGCAGCCAAGGGTGGGCCTCAAGCCAAGCAGCAACTAATGAAAAACTGTTTTTT
CASSQGWASSQAATNEKLFF
>TRBV27|.|TRBJ2-3|.
TGTGCCAGCAGTTTACTAGCTCGGTTAACAGATACGCAGTATTTT
CASSLLARLTDTQYF
>TRBV24-1|TRBD2|TRBJ2-1|.
TGTGCCACCAGTGACACCGGGACTAGCGGACACAATGAGCAGTTCTTC
CATSDTGTSGHNEQFF
>TRBV7-2|TRBD2|TRBJ2-1|.
TGTGCCAAAAAGTTGAGACTAGCGGACAATGAGCAGTTCTTC
CAKKLRLADNEQFF
>TRBV9|TRBD1|TRBJ2-7|.
TGTGCCAGCAGCCCCCGAGACAGGGAATACAACGAGCAGTACTTC
CASSPRDREYNEQYF
>TRBV6-5|.|TRBJ1-2|.
TGTGCCAGCAGTTTGTCGGGGTCGCTCAACTATGGCTACACCTTC
CASSLSGSLNYGYTF
>TRBV30|.|TRBJ2-7|.
TGTGCCTGGAGACAGGGCCCGCACGAGCAGTACTTC
CAWRQGPHEQYF
>TRBV7-8|TRBD2|TRBJ2-6|.
TGTGCCAGCAGCCCCGGGGGGGGATCTGGGGCCAACGTCCTGACTTTC
CASSPGGGSGANVLTF
>TRBV5-6|.|TRBJ1-4|.
TGTGCCAGCAGCTTGGCTTTTGGGGCCGCTAATGAAAAACTGTTTTTT
CASSLAFGAANEKLFF
>TRBV7-8|.|TRBJ2-2|.
TGTGCCAGCAGCTTACAGGGAACCGGGGAGCTGTTTTTT
CASSLQGTGELFF
>TRBV7-9|TRBD1|TRBJ2-7|.
TGTGCCAGCAGCCGAAGGACAGGGGACTCCTACGAGCAGTACTTC
CASSRRTGDSYEQYF
>TRBV9|TRBD1|TRBJ2-2|.
TGTGCCAGCAGCGAGAGTAACCGACAGGGATTAAGGGACACCGGGGAGCTGTTTTTT
CASSESNRQGLRDTGELFF
>TRBV3-1/TRBV3-2|.|TRBJ2-5|.
TGTGCCAGCAGCCAAGAGTCTGTTCGGGAGACCCAGTACTTC
CASSQESVRETQYF
>TRBV7-3|.|TRBJ2-1|few
TGTGCCAGCAGCTCCCTCGGAGGCGTTAATGAGCAGTTCTTC
CASSSLGGVNEQFF
>TRBV7-2|TRBD1|TRBJ1-1|.
TGTGCCAGCAGCTTAGTCCGGACAGGGGAAGCTTTCTTT
CASSLVRTGEAFF
>TRBV2|TRBD2|TRBJ2-7|.
TGTGCCAGCAGTGAAGGGCTAGCGGGGGGGCTCTACGAGCAGTACTTC
CASSEGLAGGLYEQYF
>TRBV7-9|.|TRBJ2-7|few
TGTGCCAGCAGCACAGGGGGGGCCGCGGGAGAGCAGTACTTC
CASSTGGAAGEQYF
>TRBV18|.|TRBJ2-3|.
TGTGCCAGCTCACCTTTGGCGGACCAGGAGGGTGGAGATACGCAGTATTTT
CASSPLADQEGGDTQYF
>TRBV13|TRBD2|TRBJ2-3|.
TGTGCCAGCAGCTTAACCCCCTTAGCGGGGGGGGCGGGCACAGATACGCAGTATTTT
CASSLTPLAGGAGTDTQYF
>TRBV6-4|TRBD1|TRBJ2-3|.
TGTGCCAGCAGTGTAAGGGCGGCCGGACAGGGGGCAACAGATACGCAGTATTTT
CASSVRAAGQGATDTQYF
>TRBV28|TRBD1|TRBJ2-5|.
TGTGCCGTAAAGAACAGGGGGCTTGGGGAGACCCAGTACTTC
CAVKNRGLGETQYF
>TRBV19|.|TRBJ2-7|.
TGTGCCAGTAGTACAGGGATGTTGTCTTACGAGCAGTACTTC
CASSTGMLSYEQYF
>TRBV7-6|.|TRBJ2-5|.
TGTGCCAGCAGCCCTCAAGAGACCCAGTACTTC
CASSPQETQYF
>TRBV25-1|.|TRBJ2-7|.
TGTGCCAGCAGTGTCCTCGGGGAGCAGTACTTC
CASSVLGEQYF
>TRBV15|.|TRBJ2-2|.
TGTGCCACCAGCAGAGTCTATTCTGGCACCGGGGAGCTGTTTTTT
CATSRVYSGTGELFF
>TRBV5-1|.|TRBJ2-5|.
TGCGCCAGCAGCTTGGCCAAGGGAGCTCACCAAGAGACCCAGTACTTC
CASSLAKGAHQETQYF
>TRBV19|.|TRBJ2-1|.
TGTGCCGCAAGCCAATGGGGGGAGGATGAGCAGTTCTTC
CAASQWGEDEQFF
>TRBV21-1|.|TRBJ2-1|once
TGTGCCAGCAGCAAAGTGGCGTCGGAGGGGACAGCATCTCCCTTACCCTCCTACAATGAGCAGTTCTTC
CASSKVASEGTASPLPSYNEQFF
>TRBV29-1|TRBD2|TRBJ2-7|once
TGCAGCGTTGCGGGAGGCCTCTCCTACGAGCAGTACTTC
CSVAGGLSYEQYF
>TRBV29-1|TRBD2|TRBJ2-5|.
TGCAGCGTTGGGGAGGGCGGGAGAGAGACCCAGTACTTC
CSVGEGGRETQYF
>TRBV11-2|.|TRBJ1-2|.
TGTGCCAGCAGCTTAGGTGCCCCAGGGGTGCCCAACCGTTATGGCTACACCTTC
CASSLGAPGVPNRYGYTF
>TRBV10-3|.|TRBJ2-7|.
TGTGCCATCAGTGAGGGACTTAGAGAGCAGTACTTC
CAISEGLREQYF
>TRBV7-2|TRBD1|TRBJ2-7|few
TGTGCCAGCAGCTTAGTACAGGGGAGCTCCTACGAGCAGTACTTC
CASSLVQGSSYEQYF
>TRBV5-5|TRBD1|TRBJ1-2|.
TGTGCCAGCAGCCCACGGACAGGGAGGGACTTGGAGGGCTACACCTTC
CASSPRTGRDLEGYTF
>TRBV20-1|.|TRBJ2-3|.
TGCAGTGCTACCGCCGGGATGGCGCAGTATTTT
CSATAGMAQYF
>TRBV5-1|.|TRBJ2-3|once
TGCGCCAGCAGCTTCTCTTCTAGCACAGATACGCAGTATTTT
CASSFSSSTDTQYF
>TRBV6-5|.|TRBJ1-1|once
TGTGCCAGCAGGGGCTTGGAGGTGGGCCGAGCTTTCTTT
CASRGLEVGRAFF
>TRBV5-6|TRBD2|TRBJ2-7|.
TGTGCCAGCAAACTAGCGGGCCCGCGTTACGAGCAGTACTTC
CASKLAGPRYEQYF
>TRBV6-5|.|TRBJ2-1|.
TGTGCCAGCGCCTGGAGTGCGGTTTACAATGAGCAGTTCTTC
CASAWSAVYNEQFF
>TRBV21-1|.|TRBJ2-4|.
TGTGCCAGCAGCAAAGTAAGGGGGGCCAAAAACATTCAGTACTTC
CASSKVRGAKNIQYF
>TRBV18|.|TRBJ1-4|.
TGTGCCAGCTCACCCCGGGCAGGGGATGAAAAACTGTTTTTT
CASSPRAGDEKLFF
>TRBV27|.|TRBJ2-7|.
TGTGCCAGCAGTGTCTTGGCGGGGGCACCCTCTTGGGCTTTGGGCCCCTCCTACGAGCAGTACTTC
CASSVLAGAPSWALGPSYEQYF
>TRBV11-3|TRBD2|TRBJ2-1|.
TGTGCCAGCAGCCTACTAGCGGCGGGCAATGAGCAGTTCTTC
CASSLLAAGNEQFF
>TRBV7-9|.|TRBJ2-3|.
TGTGCCAGCAGCTTAGTATCCGGTACAGATACGCAGTATTTT
CASSLVSGTDTQYF